This TCR beta chain came from a study of circulating and synovial CD4+ cells in juvenile arthritis. Findings of the study overall: Overlap with synovium rose as more T cells were sequenced. CPL versus bulk CD4 samples: T cell genome counts differed by at least an order of magnitude. Circulating pathogenic-like lymphocytes shared a substantially higher fraction of CDR3 sequences with synovium than bulk blood.

Concerning this clone itself: Antigen: not known.

Assay: immunoSEQ multiplex PCR; the TCRdb copy retains only in-frame clones and omits some. This table has 35,000 or so clones, 90% to 95% appearing once. This CDR3 has 14 amino acids. CDR1 is SGHTA and CDR2 is FQGNSA in the germline V gene. Trimming removed 3 bases from V and 5 bases from J; junction bases left unmatched: 1. The specimen sequenced was CD4+ T cells from blood. J is TRBJ2-2 and V is TRBV7-2, with 9 positions matching TRBD2. This TCR came from a human donor with juvenile idiopathic arthritis. CDR3 in DNA: TGTGCCAGCAGCTTTAGCGGGAGTACCGGGGAGCTGTTTTTT. This gives the protein CASSFSGSTGELFF.